These 12 T cell receptor beta chains originate from one sample sequenced in a study of blood T cell repertoires in COVID-19 (TCRdb year 2020). Preparation of the library involved the immunoSEQ multiplex PCR assay. TCRdb took over this immuneACCESS table, retaining in-frame rearrangements with V and J assigned. Such tables are incomplete; in checked studies, under half of the missing clones stem from an unresolved V gene, and the remainder is unexplained. For this sample there are approximately 180,000 clones; more than 75% appear just once. The top ten clones comprise approximately 16% of the sample. Sequencing was done on a sample of PBMCs or T cells enriched from blood (not recorded which). The source is a woman in her 50s with acute COVID-19.

The rearrangement links TRBV25-1 to TRBJ1-2, with D perhaps TRBD1 (5 bases). The CDR3 covers 11 residues. The V gene's germline CDR1 is MGHDK and CDR2 SYGVNS. The germline V and J ends were trimmed by 7 bases and 8 bases, with 11 bases remaining between them. CDR3 nucleotides: TGTGCCAGCACGTGGGGGGTCGGCTACACCTTC. Amino acid sequence: CASTWGVGYTF.

With respect to this clone: Sequence at one end of the junction differs from germline and may be a read error. The chain couples TRBV7-7 to TRBJ2-1, with a tentative D call TRBD2 (5 bases). The CDR3 runs 13 residues. Germline V CDR1 and CDR2: SSHAT, FNYEAQ (reference sequence). CDR3: CASSLNFGDEQFF. The CDR3 coding sequence is TGTGCTAGCAGCTTAAATTTCGGGGATGAGCAGTTCTTC. Full variable domain (remainder filled in from reference TRBV7-7 and TRBJ2-1): GAGVSQSPRYKVTKRGQDVTLRCDPISSHATLYWYQQALGQGPEFLTYFNYEAQPDKSGLPSDRFSAERPEGSISTLTIQRTEQRDSAMYRCASSLNFGDEQFFGPGTRLTVL.

This rearrangement joins TRBV5-1 to TRBJ1-3; possibly TRBD1 for D (5 bases). CDR1 SGHRS and CDR2 YFSETQ come from the germline V gene. The CDR3 is 14 residues long. V was pared by 7 bases and J by 0 bases, with 11 bases between. The CDR3 is CASGTSPSGNTIYF. In nucleotides, the CDR3 is TGCGCCAGCGGGACTAGCCCCTCTGGAAACACCATATATTTT.

This sequence joins TRBV13 and TRBJ1-3; perhaps TRBD1 as D (6 bases). The germline CDR1 and CDR2 sequences are PRHDT and FYEKMQ (reference sequence). The length of the CDR3 is 15 residues. The V end lost 7 bases, the J end lost 4 bases, and 17 bases lay between the germline ends. The CDR3 bases are TGTGCCAGCACCGAAGTAGGGGGTACAGGAAACACCATATATTTT. This encodes CASTEVGGTGNTIYF. Variable domain in full (rest from reference TRBV13 and TRBJ1-3): AAGVIQSPRHLIKEKRETATLKCYPIPRHDTVYWYQQGPGQDPQFLISFYEKMQSDKGSIPDRFSAQQFSDYHSELNMSSLELGDSALYFCASTEVGGTGNTIYFGEGSWLTVV.

The rearrangement links TRBV7-2 to TRBJ1-1; tentative D call: TRBD1 (6 bases). The germline V and J ends were trimmed by 0 bases and 1 base, with 9 bases remaining between them. There are 15 residues in the CDR3. Germline V CDR1 and CDR2: SGHTA, FQGNSA. The CDR3 spells CASSLARGQNTEAFF. In DNA, the CDR3 is TGTGCCAGCAGCTTAGCCAGGGGACAGAACACTGAAGCTTTCTTT.

J is TRBJ1-1 and V is TRBV5-5; D not resolved. The CDR3 sequence is 13 residues long. V gave up 3 bases and J gave up 7 bases, with 13 bases separating them. CDR1 and CDR2 (germline): SGHKS, YYEKEE (reference sequence). The CDR3 DNA follows: TGTGCCAGCAGCTGGAGTGGCCGGGGTGAAGCTTTCTTT. Translated: CASSWSGRGEAFF.

This clone was seen more than once but under ten times. An end of the junction differs from the germline gene, which may be a read error. V and J are TRBV5-1 and TRBJ2-1; TRBD2 matches 8 bases. The germline V gene has CDR1 SGHRS and CDR2 YFSETQ. This CDR3 contains 13 residues. Written as DNA, the CDR3 is TGCGCCAGCAGCTTGAGCGGGGGCGAGCTTAGGATCTTC. Amino acids: CASSLSGGELRIF. Looking up the rest from reference TRBV5-1 and TRBJ2-1 gives the full variable domain: KAGVTQTPRYLIKTRGQQVTLSCSPISGHRSVSWYQQTPGQGLQFLFEYFSETQRNKGNFPGRFSGRQFSNSRSEMNVSTLELGDSALYLCASSLSGGELRIFGPGTRLTVL.

CDR3 nucleotide sequence: TGTGCCAGCAGCCTGGGACAGAATTTTGGAAACACCATATATTTT. Amino acids: CASSLGQNFGNTIYF. The rearrangement joins TRBV3-1 (or the pseudogene TRBV3-2) to TRBJ1-3, with 7 bases aligning to TRBD1. The V gene end was trimmed by 4 bases and the J gene end by 3 bases; junction bases not matched to a gene: 6. The CDR3 length is 15 residues. Germline V lookup: CDR1 LGHDT, CDR2 YNNKEL (reference sequence).

The chain employs TRBV29-1 and TRBJ1-4, with 7 bases aligning to TRBD1. V lost 7 bases, J lost 8 bases, and 10 bases stayed unmatched. The CDR3 is 13 amino acids. The germline V gene has CDR1 SQVTM and CDR2 ANQGSEA. The CDR3: CSADDREGEKLFF. CDR3 nucleotide sequence: TGCAGCGCCGATGACAGGGAAGGAGAAAAACTGTTTTTT.

This rearrangement joins TRBV9 to TRBJ2-7; no definite D call. The CDR3 sequence is 17 residues long. Germline V gives CDR1 SGDLS, CDR2 YYNGEE. The V gene lost 0 bases and the J gene lost 4 bases, with 20 bases spanning the gap. CDR3 sequence reads: CASSVGPTPPVSYEQYV. The CDR3 nucleotides are TGTGCCAGCAGCGTAGGTCCCACCCCCCCAGTATCGTACGAGCAGTACGTC.

The chain recombines TRBV6-5 with TRBJ2-5; maybe TRBD2 (5 bases). Germline loops: CDR1 MNHEY, CDR2 SVGAGI. The CDR3 spans 14 residues. The V end lost 0 bases, the J end lost 5 bases, and 10 bases lay between the germline ends. In DNA, the CDR3 is TGTGCCAGCAGTTACTCGGGAGCTCGGGAGACCCAGTACTTC. It yields the protein CASSYSGARETQYF.

This clone is a singleton in its sample. The chain employs TRBV4-1 and TRBJ1-5, with TRBD1 matching 7 bases. Germline values: CDR1 MGHRA, CDR2 YSYEKL. Germline trimming cut 1 base from V and 5 bases from J; bases unmatched to any gene: 8. The CDR3 is 16 residues long. The CDR3 spells CASSQAGTAIDQPQHF. In DNA form, the CDR3 reads TGCGCCAGCAGCCAAGCCGGGACAGCCATCGATCAGCCCCAGCATTTT.